This T cell receptor (beta chain) came from a study of T cell changes during pregnancy in multiple sclerosis (dated by TCRdb to the late 2010s). Looking at the study overall: The study looked at changes in the T cell repertoire across pregnancy in women with multiple sclerosis.

Libraries were constructed by the immunoSEQ multiplex PCR assay. TCRdb re-hosts the immuneACCESS table, in-frame sequences only. Its copies lack some clones; in the studies checked, an unresolved V gene accounts for under half of them, and the cause for the rest is not known. The sample data list tens of thousands of clones, and roughly 92% of these were observed just once. The ten largest make up around 2% of the sample. Comments on this clone: It has no known antigen specificity. No much larger clonotype is one base removed from it; base qualities were not supplied.

CDR1 SGHTA and CDR2 FQGTGA are derived from the germline V gene. V is pared back by 5 bases and J by 4 bases, with 11 bases lying between the germline termini. Taken from cysteine to phenylalanine, the CDR3 has 13 residues. Only the CDR3 region is kept as DNA, spanning 39 bases read in frame from base 1. The rearrangement combines TRBV7-3 with TRBJ2-5; the D gene is possibly TRBD1, with 5 bases matching. The clonotype was recovered from a female donor with multiple sclerosis, enrolled in a pregnancy study. This specimen was peripheral blood, taken in the third trimester of pregnancy. Here is the DNA: TGTGCCAGCAGCGTTGGGGCCGGAGAGACCCAGTACTTC. It codes for CASSVGAGETQYF. With all but the CDR3 taken from the reference TRBV7-3 and TRBJ2-5 genes, the full variable domain is: GAGVSQTPSNKVTEKGKYVELRCDPISGHTALYWYRQSLGQGPEFLIYFQGTGAADDSGLPNDRFFAVRPEGSVSTLKIQRTERGDSAVYLCASSVGAGETQYFGPGTRLLVL.